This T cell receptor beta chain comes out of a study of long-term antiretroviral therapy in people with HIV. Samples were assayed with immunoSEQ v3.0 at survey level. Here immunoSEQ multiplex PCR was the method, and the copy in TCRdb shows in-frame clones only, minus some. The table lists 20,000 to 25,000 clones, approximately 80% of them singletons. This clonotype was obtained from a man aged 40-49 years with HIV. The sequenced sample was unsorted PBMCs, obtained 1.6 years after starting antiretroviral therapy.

CDR3 nucleotide sequence: TGCGCCAGCAGCTCGTCGTTGAACACTGAAGCTTTCTTT. This translates into CASSSSLNTEAFF. The chain joins TRBV5-1 to TRBJ1-1, with D unclear. Germline V gives CDR1 SGHRS, CDR2 YFSETQ. The length of the CDR3 is 13 residues. The V end was cut by 3 bases, the J end by 0 bases, with 6 bases between. Full variable domain (missing parts from reference TRBV5-1 and TRBJ1-1): KAGVTQTPRYLIKTRGQQVTLSCSPISGHRSVSWYQQTPGQGLQFLFEYFSETQRNKGNFPGRFSGRQFSNSRSEMNVSTLELGDSALYLCASSSSLNTEAFFGQGTRLTVV.